A selection of T cell receptor beta chains follows, all from one sample in a study of identifying expanded T cells in peripheral blood. Sequencing was performed with immunoSEQ multiplex PCR; in TCRdb, only in-frame clones are kept and a portion is missing. The sample carries about 110,000 clones, less than 90% recorded once. The source material was blood. These receptors all come from a person between 18 and 75 years old in good health. Both conserved end residues are part of each CDR3. The order of the fields is D gene, J gene, V gene, CDR3 DNA, CDR3 protein. D genes are given only for firm matches.

>.|TRBJ2-7|TRBV6-1
TGTGCCAGCAGTGAAAGCCTCCCCCACGAGCAGTACTTC
CASSESLPHEQYF
>.|TRBJ1-3|TRBV6-1
TGTGCCAGCAGTGAAGCCAGTCCCTCTGGAAACACCATATATTTT
CASSEASPSGNTIYF
>TRBD1|TRBJ1-1|TRBV18
TGTGCCAGCTCACCTGGGACAGGAGACACTGAAGCTTTCTTT
CASSPGTGDTEAFF
>TRBD1|TRBJ2-1|TRBV12-5
TGTGCTAGTGGTTTGGCATACTCCCCGGGACAGGGAAACAATGAGCAGTTCTTC
CASGLAYSPGQGNNEQFF
>.|TRBJ1-3|TRBV7-8
TGTGCCAGCAGCGCCCGGGGTGTGACTGGAAACACCATATATTTT
CASSARGVTGNTIYF
>.|TRBJ1-5|TRBV28
TGTGCCAGCAGTTTAGCGACAACTCGCCCCAATCAGCCCCAGCATTTT
CASSLATTRPNQPQHF
>.|TRBJ1-6|TRBV7-2
TGTGCCAGCAGCTCAGACAGATTTAATTCACCCCTCCACTTT
CASSSDRFNSPLHF
>.|TRBJ1-1|TRBV19
TGTGCCAGTAGTATTTGGGGTGAAGCTTTCTTT
CASSIWGEAFF
>.|TRBJ1-1|TRBV19
TGTGCCAGTAGTATGAACACTGAAGCTTTCTTT
CASSMNTEAFF
>.|TRBJ2-7|TRBV6-5
TGTGCCAGCAGTCCACCCCCACCCTCCTACGAGCAGTACTTC
CASSPPPPSYEQYF
>.|TRBJ1-4|TRBV5-1
TGCGCCAACAGCTTCAAGGGGGGGCTGGGCGAAAAACTGTTTTTT
CANSFKGGLGEKLFF
>.|TRBJ2-3|TRBV5-4
TGTGCCAGCAGCTTGGAACAGCTTGGTGGTACGCAGTATTTT
CASSLEQLGGTQYF
>.|TRBJ2-5|TRBV4-2
TGTGCCAGCAGCTACACCTGGGCAGGGGAGGGGGAGACCCAGTACTTC
CASSYTWAGEGETQYF
>TRBD1|TRBJ1-3|TRBV19
TGTGCCAGTAGTCCAGGGGACAGTTCCTTCTCTGGAAACACCATATATTTT
CASSPGDSSFSGNTIYF
>.|TRBJ2-1|TRBV7-9
TGTGCCAGCAGCTTAGCTGAGCCTCGGAATGAGCAGTTCTTC
CASSLAEPRNEQFF
>.|TRBJ2-3|TRBV9
TGTGCCAGCAGCGTAGACCCGGGGGACACAGATACGCAGTATTTT
CASSVDPGDTDTQYF
>.|TRBJ2-7|TRBV29-1
TGCAGCGTTCGGCGGGACGACCTCTACGAGCAGTACTTC
CSVRRDDLYEQYF